The rows below give T cell receptor beta chains drawn from one sample of a study of T cell changes during pregnancy in multiple sclerosis. This table comes from immunoSEQ multiplex PCR, and its TCRdb copy is limited to in-frame clones, with some not included. The repertoire holds 85,000 to 130,000 clones, with about 89% as singletons. The input for sequencing was peripheral blood, taken before pregnancy. The receptors shown here come from a female donor with multiple sclerosis, enrolled in a pregnancy study. Both conserved end residues are part of each CDR3.

j_gene,v_gene,CDR3aa
TRBJ1-1,TRBV28,CASRYPRGSMNTEAFF
TRBJ2-5,TRBV4-1,CASRSGSQETQYF
TRBJ1-1,TRBV18,CASTLDRAGLDTEAFF
TRBJ1-3,TRBV7-9,CASSPTGVDTIYF
TRBJ1-1,TRBV12-5,CASGFGGARTEAFF
TRBJ1-2,TRBV6-6,CASSENRVLGYTF
TRBJ2-1,TRBV27,CASSPWGDNEQFF
TRBJ2-5,TRBV7-2,CASSQARNQETQYF
TRBJ2-1,TRBV7-2,CASSPQSWGREENYNEQFF
TRBJ2-3,TRBV7-8,CASSPRLAGNTDTQYF
TRBJ1-2,TRBV4-3,CASSQGWDSNGYGYTF
TRBJ1-1,TRBV18,CASSDQQGLTEAFF
TRBJ2-2,TRBV28,CASSFDEALVTGELFF
TRBJ1-2,TRBV30,CAWNVPSRSPRGYGYTF
TRBJ2-5,TRBV20-1,CSATGQETQYF
TRBJ2-2,TRBV4-2,CASSQEGTANTGELFF
TRBJ2-1,TRBV11-2,CASSRRGLAAYNEQFF
TRBJ1-1,TRBV6-6,CASSKSGLNTEAFF
TRBJ2-7,TRBV20-1,CSGGYGYEQYF
TRBJ2-1,TRBV5-1,CASRSGTGGTVAGLYNEQFF
TRBJ2-5,TRBV27,CASSLPGQGKTQYF
TRBJ1-1,TRBV16,CASSPRDDTEAFF